The clone carrying this T cell receptor (beta chain) was detected only a few times. The antigen remains unidentified. This sample stems from a study of cytomegalovirus exposure and HLA in healthy donors. Points from the study as a whole: Roughly even sequencing depth across donors was the assumption behind the presence/absence analyses. Cytomegalovirus status was reportedly diagnosed by the classifier with high specificity and sensitivity. Within an earlier analysis, most TCR beta V segments proved productive either about 90% or about 30% of the time.

Per germline, CDR1 LNHNV and CDR2 YYDKDF (reference sequence). The V segment lost 2 bases and the J segment 6 bases; nucleotides outside the gene matches: 8. The CDR3 is 16 residues long. PCR primers comprised 60 Vbeta and 13 Jbeta primers. This table comes from immunoSEQ multiplex PCR, and its TCRdb copy is limited to in-frame clones, with some not included. The table has around 140,000 clones, 75% to 85% seen once. The receptor was derived from a woman younger than 35 in good health and CMV-seropositive. The sequenced sample was PBMCs. This chain links TRBV15 with TRBJ2-7; the match to TRBD1 covers 12 bases. The CDR3 sequence is CATSRSPPGQGAEQYF. The CDR3 DNA is TGTGCCACCAGCAGATCACCCCCGGGACAGGGGGCCGAGCAGTACTTC.